The clone carrying this T cell receptor beta chain was recorded at least ten times. Antigen specificity is unknown. Trimming left V 0 bases short and J 3 bases short, with 8 bases between. Germline CDR1 reads DFQATT; CDR2 reads SNEGSKA (reference sequence). The length of the CDR3 is 13 residues. Synthesis of TCR cDNA relied on 5'RACE template switching, which attached a universal primer site and UMIs. Each CDR3 protein is one row after TCRdb ran MiXCR on the 5' RACE reads. The sample lists under 95,000 distinct CDR3 sequences, around 7.1% occurring once. The data are from a study of T cells after yellow fever vaccination. Study-wide results and limits: Peaking faster, on day 5 versus 15, the secondary response was nonetheless weaker. Clones from primary vaccination mostly reappeared after the booster (around 97% CD4, around 90% CD8).

Specimen: CD8+ T cells sorted from PBMCs, collected 10 to 11 days after the first yellow fever vaccination. V is TRBV20-1 and J is TRBJ1-2, with a weak D call TRBD1 (5 bases). This TCR derives from a man in his late teens or twenties who received the YFV17D yellow fever vaccine. CDR3 residues: CSARDGTYYGYTF. For the CDR3, the DNA is TGCAGTGCTAGAGATGGGACTTACTATGGCTACACCTTC.